This is a list of T cell receptor beta chains from one sample in a study of CD8+CD57+ T cells in acquired aplastic anemia. TCRdb analysed the reads with MiXCR anew, one entry per CDR3 protein. Among 150,000 to 200,000 distinct CDR3 sequences listed, around 45% were seen once. The sample consisted of sorted CD4+, CD8+, or CD8+CD57+ T cells (not recorded which) from PBMCs. Receptors originate from a human donor in good health. Each CDR3 is given with its conserved first and last residue. The D gene is left open where the match is weak. Not all rows give a size; the values are once, few, many and, for expanded clones, a class.

d_call | j_call | clone_size | cdr3_length | v_call | cdr3_aa | cdr3_nt
TRBD2 | TRBJ2-2 | many | 17 | TRBV11-1 | CASSFPSGRVDTGELFF | TGTGCCAGCAGCTTCCCTAGCGGGAGGGTGGACACCGGGGAGCTGTTTTTT
TRBD1 | TRBJ1-2 | . | 13 | TRBV20-1 | CSAGRTGPEGYTF | TGCAGTGCTGGACGGACAGGCCCGGAAGGCTACACCTTC
. | TRBJ1-4 | . | 13 | TRBV28 | CASSLVQDEKLFF | TGTGCCAGCAGTTTGGTTCAAGATGAAAAACTGTTTTTT
. | TRBJ1-5 | . | 15 | TRBV10-2 | CASTPGQGGNQPQHF | TGCGCCAGCACTCCAGGGCAGGGAGGCAATCAGCCCCAGCATTTT
. | TRBJ1-5 | . | 14 | TRBV19 | CASSPGWGNQPQHF | TGTGCCAGTAGTCCAGGTTGGGGCAATCAGCCCCAGCATTTT
TRBD2 | TRBJ2-1 | . | 17 | TRBV5-1 | CASSFLGLAGGNNEQFF | TGCGCCAGCAGCTTCCTGGGACTAGCGGGAGGAAACAATGAGCAGTTCTTC
TRBD1 | TRBJ2-7 | few | 13 | TRBV29-1 | CSVGPRTGDEQYF | TGCAGCGTTGGACCGAGGACAGGGGACGAGCAGTACTTC
. | TRBJ2-7 | . | 12 | TRBV20-1 | CSASGRTYEQYF | TGCAGTGCTAGTGGCAGGACCTACGAGCAGTACTTC
. | TRBJ2-1 | many | 11 | TRBV11-3 | CASSSRGEQFF | TGTGCCAGCAGCTCCCGGGGAGAGCAGTTCTTC
. | TRBJ1-2 | once | 14 | TRBV2 | CASRLQAAMDGYTF | TGTGCCAGCAGACTACAGGCAGCCATGGATGGCTACACCTTC
TRBD1 | TRBJ1-4 | . | 17 | TRBV10-3 | CAISEGQGASTSEKLFF | TGTGCCATCAGTGAGGGACAGGGGGCCTCTACCTCAGAAAAACTGTTTTTT
. | TRBJ1-2 | . | 14 | TRBV10-3 | CAISPGGAYYGYTF | TGTGCCATCAGCCCGGGGGGCGCCTACTATGGCTACACCTTC
TRBD1 | TRBJ1-6 | few | 14 | TRBV29-1 | CSVGEAGGGSPLHF | TGCAGCGTTGGAGAAGCAGGGGGCGGTTCACCCCTCCACTTT
. | TRBJ2-7 | few | 14 | TRBV18 | CASSPQGTTYEQYF | TGTGCCAGCTCACCTCAGGGGACCACCTACGAGCAGTACTTC
TRBD1 | TRBJ2-7 | many | 13 | TRBV7-2 | CASSRQGPYEQYF | TGTGCCAGCAGCCGACAGGGGCCTTACGAGCAGTACTTC
. | TRBJ2-5 | many | 14 | TRBV19 | CASSNGRGRETQYF | TGTGCCAGTAGTAACGGTAGGGGCCGAGAGACCCAGTACTTC
TRBD2 | TRBJ2-1 | few | 15 | TRBV2 | CASSGMTSGYNEQFF | TGTGCCAGCAGTGGCATGACTAGCGGTTACAATGAGCAGTTCTTC
. | TRBJ2-3 | once | 13 | TRBV20-1 | CSARFSLTDTQYF | TGCAGTGCTAGATTTAGTTTAACAGATACGCAGTATTTT
. | TRBJ1-3 | many | 12 | TRBV3-1 | CASSQGVNTIYF | TGTGCCAGCAGCCAGGGGGTCAACACCATATATTTT
. | TRBJ2-2 | many | 14 | TRBV10-1 | CASSVNGHTGELFF | TGCGCCAGCAGTGTTAACGGGCACACCGGGGAGCTGTTTTTT
. | TRBJ2-1 | few | 14 | TRBV14 | CASSQGQAFNEQFF | TGTGCCAGCAGCCAGGGTCAGGCCTTCAATGAGCAGTTCTTC
TRBD2 | TRBJ2-3 | once | 15 | TRBV20-1 | CSASPGLASTDTQYF | TGCAGTGCTAGCCCGGGACTAGCTAGCACAGATACGCAGTATTTT
TRBD1 | TRBJ2-1 | . | 13 | TRBV27 | CASGTGYYNEQCF | TGTGCCAGCGGGACAGGGTACTACAATGAGCAGTGCTTC
. | TRBJ2-5 | once | 13 | TRBV29-1 | CSAREAYQETQYF | TGCAGCGCAAGGGAGGCGTACCAAGAGACCCAGTACTTC
. | TRBJ2-5 | many | 14 | TRBV20-1 | CSAPIWGRGETQYF | TGCAGTGCCCCAATTTGGGGGCGGGGAGAGACCCAGTACTTC
. | TRBJ1-5 | many | 16 | TRBV5-1 | CASSLGEGTINQPQHF | TGCGCCAGCAGCTTGGGTGAGGGGACTATCAATCAGCCCCAGCATTTT
. | TRBJ1-6 | many | 14 | TRBV7-2 | CASSIRQETSPLHF | TGTGCCAGCAGCATAAGACAGGAAACTTCACCCCTCCACTTT
. | TRBJ2-1 | . | 16 | TRBV24-1 | CATSDSPGRRNNEQFF | TGTGCCACCAGTGATTCCCCAGGACGTAGGAACAATGAGCAGTTCTTC
. | TRBJ2-2 | few | 15 | TRBV12-5 | CASGPGLAQGGELFF | TGTGCTAGTGGACCAGGCCTAGCTCAAGGCGGGGAGCTGTTTTTT
TRBD2 | TRBJ2-7 | many | 15 | TRBV6-1 | CARGLAGGPAHEQYF | TGTGCCAGAGGACTAGCGGGAGGGCCAGCCCACGAGCAGTACTTC
TRBD1 | TRBJ2-3 | . | 14 | TRBV6-5 | CASSSTGAQGTQYF | TGTGCCAGCAGTTCCACAGGGGCGCAGGGTACGCAGTATTTT
. | TRBJ2-7 | . | 13 | TRBV2 | CASQRGESYEQYF | TGTGCCAGTCAAAGGGGGGAATCCTACGAGCAGTACTTC
. | TRBJ2-7 | many | 14 | TRBV2 | CASGEGGRLPEQYF | TGTGCCAGCGGGGAGGGGGGGCGTCTCCCCGAGCAGTACTTC
. | TRBJ2-1 | many | 13 | TRBV6-4 | CASSPHIDNEQFF | TGTGCCAGCAGCCCGCATATTGACAATGAGCAGTTCTTC
. | TRBJ1-4 | . | 14 | TRBV12-3/TRBV12-4 | CASSPPDPYEKLFF | TGTGCCAGCAGCCCTCCGGATCCTTATGAAAAACTGTTTTTT
. | TRBJ1-4 | many | 13 | TRBV2 | CASGGTVNEKLFF | TGTGCCAGCGGGGGGACCGTTAATGAAAAACTGTTTTTT
TRBD1 | TRBJ2-2 | . | 16 | TRBV15 | CATSRQGVGNTGELFF | TGTGCCACCAGCAGACAGGGGGTAGGGAACACCGGGGAGCTGTTTTTT
. | TRBJ2-5 | many | 14 | TRBV11-3 | CASSRDGHQETQYF | TGTGCCAGCAGCAGGGACGGACATCAAGAGACCCAGTACTTC
. | TRBJ2-5 | medium-sized | 14 | TRBV10-3 | CAISESSAGETQYF | TGTGCCATCAGTGAGTCATCGGCGGGAGAGACCCAGTACTTC
. | TRBJ2-5 | many | 14 | TRBV6-1 | CASSPTQGLETQYF | TGTGCCAGCAGCCCCACCCAGGGGTTGGAGACCCAGTACTTC
. | TRBJ2-1 | . | 14 | TRBV2 | CASRLERSYNEQFF | TGTGCCAGCAGGCTTGAGCGGTCCTACAATGAGCAGTTCTTC
. | TRBJ1-2 | few | 14 | TRBV20-1 | CSAIDGESNYGYTF | TGCAGTGCTATAGATGGAGAGTCTAACTATGGCTACACCTTC
. | TRBJ2-3 | many | 13 | TRBV24-1 | CATGGRFTDTQYF | TGTGCCACCGGGGGGCGGTTCACAGATACGCAGTATTTT
TRBD1 | TRBJ1-1 | few | 14 | TRBV6-5 | CASSYGDRPTEAFF | TGTGCCAGCAGTTACGGGGACAGACCCACTGAAGCTTTCTTT
TRBD2 | TRBJ2-7 | . | 15 | TRBV12-3/TRBV12-4 | CASRAGTSGNYEQYF | TGTGCCAGCAGAGCCGGGACTAGCGGCAACTACGAGCAGTACTTC
. | TRBJ1-6 | . | 16 | TRBV5-1 | CASSLAGGRVRSPLHF | TGCGCCAGCAGCTTGGCAGGTGGCAGGGTGCGCTCACCCCTCCACTTT
TRBD1 | TRBJ2-7 | many | 14 | TRBV7-2 | CASSSRTGRPEQYF | TGTGCCAGCAGCTCCAGGACAGGGCGGCCCGAGCAGTACTTC
. | TRBJ2-5 | once | 12 | TRBV7-2 | CASSFIGETQYF | TGTGCCAGCAGCTTTATTGGGGAGACCCAGTACTTC
. | TRBJ2-7 | few | 11 | TRBV24-1 | CATSHSGEQYF | TGTGCCACCAGTCACAGCGGGGAGCAGTACTTC
TRBD1 | TRBJ1-5 | . | 13 | TRBV20-1 | CSASGGEGQPQHF | TGCAGTGCGTCAGGGGGCGAGGGACAGCCCCAGCATTTT
. | TRBJ2-1 | . | 15 | TRBV6-1 | CASSRLDRFRNEQFF | TGTGCCAGCAGTCGACTGGACCGGTTTCGCAATGAGCAGTTCTTC
. | TRBJ1-1 | many | 13 | TRBV29-1 | CSVERQTPRQAFF | TGCAGCGTTGAAAGACAGACGCCGAGGCAAGCTTTCTTT